This T cell receptor (beta chain) was captured by sequencing in a study of shared clonotypes between healthy human individuals. Using immunoSEQ multiplex PCR, the repertoire was profiled, and TCRdb retains in-frame clones only, with some absent. Of over a million clones in the sample, roughly 95% were seen once. Germline CDR1 reads MNHNY; CDR2 reads SVGAGI (reference sequence). V lost 2 bases to trimming and J lost 9 bases, with 8 bases between them. This CDR3 has 12 residues. The sequence was collected from a man aged 25 to 40 in good health. The V call is TRBV6-6, the J call TRBJ2-1, with D unresolved. Sample: naive CD4+ T cells sorted from blood. Noted subset: CD45RA+ positively selected. In DNA, the CDR3 is TGTGCCAGCAGTTACATAGGAATTGAGCAGTTCTTC. Translating gives CASSYIGIEQFF.